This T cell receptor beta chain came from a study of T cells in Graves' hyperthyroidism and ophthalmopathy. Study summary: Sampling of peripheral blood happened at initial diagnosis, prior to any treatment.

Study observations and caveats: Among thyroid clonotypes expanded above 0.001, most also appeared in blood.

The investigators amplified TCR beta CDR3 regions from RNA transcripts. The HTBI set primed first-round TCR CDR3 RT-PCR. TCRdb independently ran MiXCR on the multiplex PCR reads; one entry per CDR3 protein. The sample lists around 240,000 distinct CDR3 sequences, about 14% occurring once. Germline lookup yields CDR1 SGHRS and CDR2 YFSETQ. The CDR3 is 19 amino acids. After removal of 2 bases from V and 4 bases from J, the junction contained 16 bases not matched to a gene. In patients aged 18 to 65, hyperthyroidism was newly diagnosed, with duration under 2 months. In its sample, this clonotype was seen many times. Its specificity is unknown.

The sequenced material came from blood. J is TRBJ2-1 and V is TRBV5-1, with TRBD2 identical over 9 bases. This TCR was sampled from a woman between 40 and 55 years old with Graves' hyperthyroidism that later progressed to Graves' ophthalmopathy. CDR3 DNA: TGCGCCAGCAGCTTCCCGATGACAGGGTCTAGCGGGACATACAATGAGCAGTTCTTC. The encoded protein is CASSFPMTGSSGTYNEQFF.